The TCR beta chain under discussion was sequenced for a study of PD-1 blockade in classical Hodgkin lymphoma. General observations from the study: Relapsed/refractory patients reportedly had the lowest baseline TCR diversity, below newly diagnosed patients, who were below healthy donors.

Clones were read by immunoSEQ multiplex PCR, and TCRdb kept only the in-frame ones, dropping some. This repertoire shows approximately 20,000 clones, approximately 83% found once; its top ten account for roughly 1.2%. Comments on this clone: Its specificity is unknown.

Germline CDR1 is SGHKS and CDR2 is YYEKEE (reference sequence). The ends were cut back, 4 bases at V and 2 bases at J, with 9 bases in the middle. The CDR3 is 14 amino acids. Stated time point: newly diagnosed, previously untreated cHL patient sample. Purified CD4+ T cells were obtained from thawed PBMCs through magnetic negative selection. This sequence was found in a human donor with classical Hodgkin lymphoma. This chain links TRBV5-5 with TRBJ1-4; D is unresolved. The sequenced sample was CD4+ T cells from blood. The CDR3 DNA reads TGTGCCAGCAGCCCTACAGTTACTAATGAAAAACTGTTTTTT. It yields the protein CASSPTVTNEKLFF.